Presented here are 30 T cell receptor beta chains from one specimen sequenced in a study of Graves' ophthalmopathy and Graves' hyperthyroidism. CDR3 regions of TCR beta were amplified from RNA transcripts. HTBI-primed first-round RT-PCR preceded second-round multiplex PCR. TCRdb used MiXCR to reprocess the multiplex PCR reads, holding one entry per CDR3 protein. The table has some 250,000 distinct CDR3 sequences, 40% to 50% seen once. The sequenced material came from peripheral blood. These receptors came from an adult man with Graves' ophthalmopathy.

This rearrangement joins TRBV29-1 to TRBJ2-7; D possibly corresponds to TRBD2 (6 bases). Germline CDR1 and CDR2: SQVTM and ANQGSEA. This CDR3 has 15 amino acids. V shed 0 bases and J shed 9 bases, with 21 bases lying between them. The CDR3 DNA is TGCAGCGTTGAAGATAGGCGGGGACGGGGTGTGGGGCAGTACTTC. Residues: CSVEDRRGRGVGQYF.

The J gene is TRBJ2-5, the V gene TRBV20-1; 7 nucleotides match TRBD1. V gave up 5 bases and J gave up 5 bases; unmatched junction bases: 17. Per the germline V gene, CDR1 is DFQATT and CDR2 is SNEGSKA (reference sequence). The CDR3 length is 16 residues. The CDR3 nucleotides read TGCAGTGCTTTCCACCCGGGACAGATCCTACGGGAGACCCAGTACTTC. Its protein is CSAFHPGQILRETQYF.

This clonotype was seen a single time. Since the CDR3 does not end with the conserved phenylalanine or tryptophan, this likely comes from a read error. The V call is TRBV7-2, the J call TRBJ2-7; D unresolved. This CDR3 contains 13 residues. Trimming took off 1 base at V and 6 bases at J, with 10 bases between the two ends. Germline V gene lookup returns CDR1 SGHTA and CDR2 FQGNSA. CDR3 nucleotides: TGTGCCAGCAGCTTAGTGCCCGGGTCCGAGCAGTACCTC. The encoded protein is CASSLVPGSEQYL.

The table lists this clonotype with a few counts. V usage is TRBV7-9 and J usage is TRBJ1-2; possibly TRBD1 for D (6 bases). CDR1 is SEHNR, CDR2 FQNEAQ, per germline (reference sequence). CDR3 length equals 16 residues. Trimming left V 1 base short and J 2 bases short, with 14 bases between. DNA of the CDR3: TGTGCCAGCAGCTTAGTTGGCACAGGGTGGAACTATGGCTACACCTTC. It is translated as CASSLVGTGWNYGYTF. The full variable domain, rest sourced from reference TRBV7-9 and TRBJ1-2, is DTGVSQNPRHKITKRGQNVTFRCDPISEHNRLYWYRQTLGQGPEFLTYFQNEAQLEKSRLLSDRFSAERPKGSFSTLEIQRTEQGDSAMYLCASSLVGTGWNYGYTFGSGTRLTVV.

This clonotype was seen a single time. CDR3 in amino acids: CASSLAPGENQPQHF. CDR3 DNA: TGCGCCAGCAGCTTGGCTCCGGGGGAGAATCAGCCCCAGCATTTT. The rearrangement links TRBV5-1 to TRBJ1-5; possible D gene TRBD1, 5 bases. Looked up from germline, CDR1 is SGHRS and CDR2 is YFSETQ. Trimming stripped 0 bases from V and 4 bases from J, with 11 bases between. The length of the CDR3 is 15 residues.

Only a few counts were recorded for this clonotype. One end of the junction varies from germline; a read error may be responsible. This chain joins TRBV5-1 and TRBJ2-7; TRBD2 aligns across 13 bases. Per germline, CDR1 SGHRS and CDR2 YFSETQ. There are 12 residues in the CDR3. The CDR3 reads CASSLEGTSGVF. The CDR3 DNA follows: TGCGCCAGCAGCTTGGAGGGGACTAGCGGGGTCTTC. Full variable domain (remainder filled in from reference TRBV5-1 and TRBJ2-7): KAGVTQTPRYLIKTRGQQVTLSCSPISGHRSVSWYQQTPGQGLQFLFEYFSETQRNKGNFPGRFSGRQFSNSRSEMNVSTLELGDSALYLCASSLEGTSGVFGPGTRLTVT.

About this clonotype: It may be a read error: a sequence one base away is much more abundant. V and J are TRBV19 and TRBJ1-2; possible D gene TRBD1, 5 bases. Germline CDR1 and CDR2: LNHDA and SQIVND (reference sequence). V lost 3 bases to trimming and J lost 6 bases, with 11 bases between them. This CDR3 comprises 13 residues. The CDR3 loop reads CASSMGVLHGYTF. The CDR3 DNA sequence: TGTGCCAGTAGTATGGGGGTTCTCCATGGCTACACCTTC.

This clonotype was seen more than once but under ten times. The chain employs TRBV2 and TRBJ1-5; possibly TRBD1 for D (5 bases). V was clipped by 8 bases and J by 5 bases, with 13 bases between them. Germline V CDR1 and CDR2: SNHLY, FYNNEI. The CDR3 sequence is 13 residues long. The CDR3 DNA reads TGTGCCAGCGCCTTGAGGGGTTATCAGCCCCAGCATTTT. Translating it yields CASALRGYQPQHF.

The chain carries TRBV2 and TRBJ2-7; tentatively, D is TRBD1 or TRBD2 (6 bases each). In germline, CDR1 is SNHLY, CDR2 FYNNEI. V was pared by 2 bases and J by 7 bases, with 12 bases between. CDR3 length: 13 residues. CDR3 coding DNA: TGTGCCAGCAGTGAAAGGAGGGACAATGAGCAGTACTTC. As protein: CASSERRDNEQYF. The variable domain in full, completed from reference TRBV2 and TRBJ2-7, reads EPEVTQTPSHQVTQMGQEVILRCVPISNHLYFYWYRQILGQKVEFLVSFYNNEISEKSEIFDDQFSVERPDGSNFTLKIRSTKLEDSAMYFCASSERRDNEQYFGPGTRLTVT.

The chain is built from TRBV7-8 and TRBJ2-2; 8 positions match TRBD1. This CDR3 is 15 amino acids long. The ends lost 2 bases at V and 6 bases at J; junction bases unmatched: 5. CDR1 SGHVS and CDR2 FQNEAQ come from the germline V gene. The CDR3 DNA is TGTGCCAGCAGCTTACAGGGGGCCTGGGCCGGGGAGCTGTTTTTT. Translation gives CASSLQGAWAGELFF.

Concerning this clonotype: The junction and the germline gene differ at one end; a read error may be behind it. The genes are TRBV10-3 and TRBJ2-5; D gene ambiguous. Germline values: CDR1 ENHRY, CDR2 SYGVKD. The CDR3 extends over 15 amino acids. The CDR3 loop reads CASSGMGPMQETQYF. The DNA for the CDR3 is TGTGCCAGCAGTGGCATGGGTCCAATGCAAGAGACCCAGTACTTC.

The chain employs TRBV6-2 or TRBV6-3 and TRBJ2-7, with TRBD1 matching over 11 bases. V lost 9 bases, J lost 7 bases, and 8 bases stayed unmatched. Germline CDR1 reads MNHEY; CDR2 reads SVGEGT. This CDR3 is 13 amino acids long. CDR3 DNA: TGTGCCAGGGCCTCGGACAGGGGGCAGGAGCAGTACTTC. This codes for CARASDRGQEQYF.

This chain connects TRBV11-1 to TRBJ1-2; 10 positions match TRBD1. Germline V gives CDR1 SGHAT, CDR2 FQDESV (reference sequence). The CDR3 is made up of 17 amino acids. The J segment lost 8 bases and the V segment lost 4 bases, leaving 16 bases of the junction unmatched. The CDR3 reads CASSSIRDRGIWWGYTF. CDR3 bases: TGTGCCAGCAGCTCAATCCGGGACAGGGGAATCTGGTGGGGCTACACCTTC. Full variable domain (rest looked up from reference TRBV11-1 and TRBJ1-2): EAEVAQSPRYKITEKSQAVAFWCDPISGHATLYWYRQILGQGPELLVQFQDESVVDDSQLPKDRFSAERLKGVDSTLKIQPAELGDSAMYLCASSSIRDRGIWWGYTFGSGTRLTVV.

This chain connects TRBV20-1 to TRBJ2-2; D is perhaps TRBD2 (6 bases). This CDR3 has 16 amino acids. CDR1 and CDR2 from the germline V gene are DFQATT and SNEGSKA (reference sequence). V was shortened by 6 bases and J by 1 base, with 18 bases between the two germline ends. The CDR3 loop is CSAQPKAGRNTGELFF. CDR3 nucleotide sequence: TGCAGTGCGCAGCCTAAAGCCGGGAGGAACACCGGGGAGCTGTTTTTT.

The chain links TRBV19 to TRBJ1-4; D gene unclear. Germline V gene sequence: CDR1 LNHDA, CDR2 SQIVND (reference sequence). V was cut by 5 bases and J by 9 bases, with 7 bases left in between. The CDR3 length is 11 residues. Here the CDR3 reads CASSPSKKLFF. DNA of the CDR3: TGTGCCAGTAGTCCCAGTAAAAAACTGTTTTTT.

The chain combines TRBV20-1 with TRBJ1-5, with a possible D match to TRBD1 (5 bases). V was cut by 3 bases and J by 12 bases, with 15 bases left in between. The CDR3 is 12 residues long. Germline V gene data show CDR1 as DFQATT and CDR2 as SNEGSKA (reference sequence). DNA of the CDR3: TGCAGTGCTAGTGGGACTAGCGGGGACCAGCATTTT. Translation: CSASGTSGDQHF.

The rearrangement uses TRBV24-1 and TRBJ2-2, with TRBD1 matching over 12 bases. Germline CDR1 reads KGHDR; CDR2 reads SFDVKD. The V segment lost 0 bases and the J segment 3 bases; nucleotides outside the gene matches: 4. The CDR3 has 18 residues. CDR3 residues: CATSDLGDRGQDTGELFF. As DNA, the CDR3 is TGTGCCACCAGTGATTTGGGGGACAGGGGGCAGGACACCGGGGAGCTGTTTTTT.

The chain couples TRBV5-1 to TRBJ2-2; tentatively, D is TRBD2 (5 bases). The germline gives CDR1 SGHRS, CDR2 YFSETQ. This CDR3 comprises 11 residues. V gave up 7 bases and J gave up 9 bases, with 10 bases separating them. CDR3 bases: TGCGCCAGCCGAGGGAGATGGGAGCTGTTTTTT. It specifies CASRGRWELFF.

The chain has TRBV29-1 and TRBJ1-6; D is possibly TRBD1 (6 bases). The CDR3 is made up of 17 amino acids. Germline V gives CDR1 SQVTM, CDR2 ANQGSEA. Trimming removed 5 bases from V and 2 bases from J, with 19 bases in between. As DNA, the CDR3 is TGCAGCGTTTCTGGGGACACACCGGACCCCTATAATTCACCCCTCCACTTT. Protein sequence: CSVSGDTPDPYNSPLHF.

This clonotype was recorded at least ten times. This chain joins TRBV10-2 and TRBJ1-5; D not resolved. The CDR3 is made up of 13 amino acids. The germline CDR1 and CDR2 sequences are WSHSY and SAAADI. V was shortened by 5 bases and J by 7 bases, with 12 bases between the two germline ends. The CDR3 bases are TGCGCCAGCAGTTTTCAGGCAGACCAGCCCCAGCATTTT. It codes for CASSFQADQPQHF.

Concerning this clonotype itself: A much more abundant neighbour one base away suggests this may be a read error. The chain uses TRBV15 and TRBJ2-5; D remains unclear. Germline values: CDR1 LNHNV, CDR2 YYDKDF (reference sequence). The CDR3 is made up of 16 amino acids. For the CDR3, the DNA is TGTGCCACCAGCAGAGGCATAGGGTTCCTCCAAGGGACCCAGTACTTC. The encoded protein is CATSRGIGFLQGTQYF.

The genes are TRBV19 and TRBJ1-5; D gene ambiguous. Trimming took off 7 bases at V and 3 bases at J, with 16 bases between the two ends. CDR3 length: 15 amino acids. Germline loops: CDR1 LNHDA, CDR2 SQIVND (reference sequence). CDR3: CASTTLGTTNQPQHF. Written as DNA, the CDR3 is TGTGCCAGTACCACCTTGGGCACGACCAATCAGCCCCAGCATTTT.

The V and J genes are TRBV7-6 and TRBJ1-1; no clear D. The ends were cut back, 1 base at V and 5 bases at J, with 8 bases in the middle. CDR3 length: 13 amino acids. Germline loops: CDR1 SGHVS, CDR2 FNYEAQ. The CDR3 nucleotides are TGTGCCAGCAGCTTAGGAATGGGGACTGAAGCTTTCTTT. It is translated as CASSLGMGTEAFF.

This clonotype was counted once. This chain connects TRBV19 to TRBJ1-1; TRBD1 agrees at 8 bases. CDR3 size: 14 residues. V lost 5 bases and J lost 5; bases outside the gene matches: 7. In germline, CDR1 is LNHDA, CDR2 SQIVND (reference sequence). The CDR3 here is CASSFPGGATEAFF. The CDR3 nucleotides are TGTGCCAGTAGTTTCCCAGGGGGCGCGACTGAAGCTTTCTTT.

The sample holds one count of this clonotype. J is TRBJ2-7 and V is TRBV15; tentatively, D is TRBD1 or TRBD2 (5 bases each). From germline, CDR1 is LNHNV and CDR2 YYDKDF (reference sequence). V was trimmed by 3 bases and J by 3 bases, leaving 15 bases between them. This CDR3 spans 15 amino acids. DNA for the CDR3: TGTGCCACCAGCAGCTTGGGAGTCAGGGACTACGAGCAGTACTTC. As protein: CATSSLGVRDYEQYF.

CDR3 in DNA: TGTGCCAGCAGTGAGCAGGGGGCGGCTAACTATGGCTACACCTTC. Translation gives CASSEQGAANYGYTF. The chain couples TRBV2 to TRBJ1-2, with TRBD1 matching over 8 bases. The CDR3 has 15 residues. CDR1 and CDR2 from the germline V gene are SNHLY and FYNNEI. V shed 3 bases and J 0 bases; nucleotides not matched to a gene: 3.

This clonotype was recorded many times. For the CDR3, the DNA is TGTGCCAGCAGCTTAGAGAGTTACACCGGGGAGCTGTTTTTT. Translation: CASSLESYTGELFF. V gene TRBV7-2 combines with J gene TRBJ2-2; D is unclear. V was clipped by 1 base and J by 3 bases, with 6 bases between them. The CDR3 spans 14 residues. From germline, CDR1 is SGHTA and CDR2 FQGNSA.

As for this clonotype: The germline gene is not matched at one end of the junction; a read error may be the cause. V is TRBV10-3 and J is TRBJ2-5; D is ambiguous. Germline CDR1 and CDR2: ENHRY and SYGVKD. The CDR3 runs 12 residues. The CDR3 protein is CASSLNRGPQYF. The CDR3, as DNA: TGTGCCAGCAGTTTAAATCGTGGGCCCCAGTACTTC.

The rearrangement links TRBV20-1 to TRBJ1-5; D is ambiguous. The V and J ends lost 0 bases and 11 bases respectively, with 14 bases between them. This CDR3 is 13 amino acids long. CDR1 and CDR2 from the germline V gene are DFQATT and SNEGSKA (reference sequence). CDR3 sequence (DNA): TGCAGTGCTAGAGAAACTAGCGGGAAGACCCAGCATTTT. Protein sequence: CSARETSGKTQHF.

Worth noting for this clonotype: The CDR3 ends on some other residue instead of the conserved phenylalanine or tryptophan, so this is likely a read error. The V call is TRBV29-1, the J call TRBJ2-2; TRBD2 aligns across 7 bases. This CDR3 region has 13 residues. Losses at the gene ends were 4 bases for V and 4 bases for J; bases not matched to a gene: 3. CDR1 is SQVTM and CDR2 is ANQGSEA in the germline V gene. CDR3 residues: CSVGGGTTGELFL. The CDR3 nucleotides read TGCAGCGTTGGGGGAGGGACCACCGGGGAGCTGTTTCTT.